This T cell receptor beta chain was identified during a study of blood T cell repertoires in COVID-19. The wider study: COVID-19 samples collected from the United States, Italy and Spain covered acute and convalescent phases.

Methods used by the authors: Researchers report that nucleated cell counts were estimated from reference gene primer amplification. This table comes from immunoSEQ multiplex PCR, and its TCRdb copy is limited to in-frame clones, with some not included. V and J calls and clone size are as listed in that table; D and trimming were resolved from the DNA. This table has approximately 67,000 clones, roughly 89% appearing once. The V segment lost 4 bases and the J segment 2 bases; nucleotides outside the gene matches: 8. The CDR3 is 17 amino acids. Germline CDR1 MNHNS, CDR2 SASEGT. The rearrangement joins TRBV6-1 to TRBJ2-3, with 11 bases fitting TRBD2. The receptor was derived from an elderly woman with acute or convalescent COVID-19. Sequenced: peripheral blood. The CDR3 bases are TGTGCCAGCAGTGGGCGACGACTAGCGGGGATCACAGATACGCAGTATTTT. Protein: CASSGRRLAGITDTQYF.